These 11 T cell receptor beta chains came from one sample sequenced in a study of blood T cell repertoires in COVID-19. TCRdb's table, derived via immunoSEQ multiplex PCR, lists solely in-frame clones and lacks some. The table has roughly 250,000 clones, 88% seen once. Source material: peripheral blood. All receptors come from a young woman with acute or convalescent COVID-19.

The chain is built from TRBV4-3 and TRBJ2-7; TRBD1 is a possible D gene (5 bases). The CDR3 is 15 residues long. The germline V gene has CDR1 LGHNA and CDR2 YSLEER. Trimming stripped 0 bases from V and 2 bases from J, with 11 bases between. The CDR3, as DNA: TGCGCCAGCAGCCAAGATCCTGACAGCCCCTACGAGCAGTACTTC. Translating gives CASSQDPDSPYEQYF.

This chain uses TRBV5-1 with TRBJ2-2; tentatively, D is TRBD1 (5 bases). Trimming stripped 0 bases from V and 7 bases from J, with 13 bases between. The CDR3 is 15 amino acids. Per germline, CDR1 SGHRS and CDR2 YFSETQ. CDR3 in DNA: TGCGCCAGCAGCTTGGGCAGCCTGGGGCTCGGGGAGCTGTTTTTT. This codes for CASSLGSLGLGELFF.

The chain employs TRBV4-2 and TRBJ1-1, with 11 bases identical to TRBD1. V lost 4 bases and J lost 7; bases outside the gene matches: 11. Germline CDR1 is LGHNA and CDR2 is YNFKEQ. The CDR3 extends over 16 amino acids. For the CDR3, the DNA is TGTGCCAGCAGCCGACGGGCCGGGACAGGGGGTTTTGAAGCTTTCTTT. Translated, it gives CASSRRAGTGGFEAFF.

The rearrangement uses TRBV10-2 and TRBJ1-2, with D hard to call. Per the germline V gene, CDR1 is WSHSY and CDR2 is SAAADI. The CDR3 is made up of 14 amino acids. Trimming removed 0 bases at V and 6 bases at J, with 11 bases between. CDR3 region: CASSESLAADGYTF. CDR3 coding DNA: TGCGCCAGCAGTGAGTCGTTAGCGGCAGATGGCTACACCTTC.

The chain carries TRBV5-4 and TRBJ1-1, with 9 positions matching TRBD1. CDR3 length equals 14 residues. The V segment lost 4 bases and the J segment 5 bases; nucleotides outside the gene matches: 6. Germline values: CDR1 SGHNT, CDR2 YYREEE (reference sequence). The CDR3 nucleotides are TGTGCCAGCAGCCCGTGGGGGACAGGGACTGAAGCTTTCTTT. It is translated as CASSPWGTGTEAFF.

CDR3 in amino acids: CASSDTGTGYEAFF. For the CDR3, the DNA is TGTGCCAGCAGTGACACCGGGACAGGGTATGAAGCTTTCTTT. The chain couples TRBV6-1 to TRBJ1-1; 9 nucleotides agree with TRBD1. Trimming took 3 bases from V and 7 from J; bases not matched to a gene: 6. From germline, CDR1 is MNHNS and CDR2 SASEGT. This CDR3 has 14 amino acids.

This chain connects TRBV10-2 to TRBJ2-5; 9 nucleotides line up with TRBD2. Germline V gives CDR1 WSHSY, CDR2 SAAADI. Unmatched junction bases numbered 8, after V lost 8 bases and J lost 7 bases. The CDR3 spans 13 residues. The CDR3 protein is CASRGGRDSTQYF. The CDR3 bases are TGCGCCAGCCGCGGCGGGAGGGATTCGACCCAGTACTTC.

The chain employs TRBV7-2 and TRBJ2-1; no definite D call. The ends were cut back, 0 bases at V and 2 bases at J, with 8 bases in the middle. The CDR3 runs 15 residues. In germline, CDR1 is SGHTA, CDR2 FQGNSA. The CDR3 region is CASSLAQATYNEQFF. Here the CDR3 DNA reads TGTGCCAGCAGCTTAGCCCAGGCGACCTACAATGAGCAGTTCTTC.

The chain employs TRBV5-1 and TRBJ2-3; tentatively, D is TRBD2 (6 bases). The CDR3 has 16 residues. V was cut by 0 bases and J by 0 bases, with 11 bases left in between. The germline gives CDR1 SGHRS, CDR2 YFSETQ. This chain's CDR3 is CASSLEASASTDTQYF. CDR3 sequence (DNA): TGCGCCAGCAGCTTGGAGGCTAGCGCGAGCACAGATACGCAGTATTTT. Full variable domain (rest looked up from reference TRBV5-1 and TRBJ2-3): KAGVTQTPRYLIKTRGQQVTLSCSPISGHRSVSWYQQTPGQGLQFLFEYFSETQRNKGNFPGRFSGRQFSNSRSEMNVSTLELGDSALYLCASSLEASASTDTQYFGPGTRLTVL.

The chain uses TRBV27 and TRBJ1-5; weak D call: TRBD1 (5 bases). Looked up from germline, CDR1 is MNHEY and CDR2 is SMNVEV (reference sequence). V was cut by 6 bases and J by 0 bases, with 12 bases left in between. The CDR3 length is 15 residues. CDR3 sequence (DNA): TGTGCCAGCAGACGACAGTATGATAGCAATCAGCCCCAGCATTTT. This encodes CASRRQYDSNQPQHF.

For the CDR3, the DNA is TGTGCCAGCAGTGCCCTAGCCGGGGAGCAGTTCTTC. Its translation: CASSALAGEQFF. The chain employs TRBV25-1 and TRBJ2-1; D is perhaps TRBD2 (5 bases). Germline CDR1 MGHDK, CDR2 SYGVNS. The CDR3 is 12 amino acids. V lost 4 bases and J 10 bases, leaving 11 bases between the germline ends.